This TCR beta chain appears in the sequencing data of a study of blood T cells in healthy people across ages (dated by TCRdb to the mid-2010s). With regard to the full study: In model experiments, template switching captured roughly one uniquely barcoded TCR beta cDNA molecule for every two T cells. To avoid experimental bias, donors of different ages were distributed randomly across sequencing lanes. For two donors (one aged 18 to 30 and one aged 80 or older), the study analyzed two additional independent replicas of 1 million unique cDNA reads from the same blood draw. The donors were split into four age groups: young (average 16 years), middle-aged (roughly 42), aged (about 56) and long-lived (82). The study measured age-related changes in TCR beta repertoire diversity using deep sequencing normalized with unique cDNA molecular identifiers. General conclusions and limits of the study: Bulk unsorted PBMC profiling prevented conclusive comparison of naive and antigen-experienced compartments. As age increased, observed TCR beta diversity per million T cells dropped in a roughly linear way, and a significant reduction was already evident by age approximately 40. Donor CMV infection status was unknown, potentially confounding age-related changes in expanded clonotypes. Compared with the aged group, more naive CD4+ T cells, fewer expanded clones and increased TCR diversity were shown by the long-lived group, suggesting age selection. Total diversity estimates from one million sequenced T cells were considered lower bounds and underestimates. The percentage of naive T cells measured by flow cytometry correlated strongly with observed TCR beta diversity.

Donors were a few dozen systemically healthy Caucasian individuals from Russia aged roughly 6 to 90 years. Each donor gave roughly 11 milliliters of peripheral blood, drawn into EDTA-treated Vacutainer tubes. Ficoll-Paque density-gradient centrifugation was used to isolate PBMCs, with at least 6 million per sample. Trizol reagent was used to extract total RNA from the PBMCs, yielding at least 6 micrograms per sample. For every donor, an aliquot of PBMCs went through flow cytometry to measure the percentages of naive CD45RAhigh/CD27high T cells. CDR1 ENHRY and CDR2 SYGVKD were looked up in the germline V gene. From its cysteine to its phenylalanine, the CDR3 spans 15 amino acids. Only the CDR3 DNA stays, 45 bases, in frame from base 1. V lost 9 bases and J lost 0 bases, and the count of bases not matched to a germline gene is 8. Library preparation was by 5' RACE. Data came from an Illumina HiSeq 2500. A second PCR of roughly 6 to 12 cycles was performed with a sample-barcoded 5' primer and a J-beta primer mix. A unique molecular identifier was introduced onto each TCR beta cDNA molecule by a template-switch 5' adaptor carrying 12 random nucleotides. Each sample yielded at least 2.5 million CDR3-containing paired-end reads. First-strand cDNA was synthesized from all RNA with the Mint cDNA synthesis kit, primed by a TRBC-specific oligonucleotide. All cDNA was treated with uracil-DNA glycosylase and then went through a first 18-cycle PCR with the universal primers M1SS and BC2_uni_R. In the original analysis: For normalization, 1 million high-quality reads, each with a distinct molecular identifier, were randomly selected from each sample. Instead of being binned into consensus sequences, reads with shared molecular identifiers were discarded. MiTCR, run with a Q25 quality threshold and the strictest error-elimination algorithm, handled CDR3 identification, clonotype clustering and error correction. A nonparametric unseen species model with Euler transformation was used to estimate lower-bound total TCR beta diversity. TCRdb took the public reads, trimmed them with fastp at Q25, ran MiXCR for clone calling and kept in-frame beta chains. Every CDR3 protein is listed once, alongside the most common genes and DNA of its rows. The V and J calls shown here were made by TCRdb, not taken from the authors' results. The sample contains 550,000 to 800,000 distinct CDR3 sequences, approximately 21% of them found a single time. The ten largest make up approximately 3.7% of the sample.

This clonotype has only a few counts. The antigen it recognizes is unknown. The record has no base qualities; no much larger clone is one base away. The sequence links TRBV10-3 to TRBJ2-1; the central 7 bases match TRBD2. Material for sequencing was blood. This clonotype was obtained from a man aged 70-80 years in good health. CDR3 loop: CAISGPSGSYNEQFF. The DNA sequence is given as TGTGCCATTAGCGGGCCTTCCGGCTCCTACAATGAGCAGTTCTTC.